Below are 2 T cell receptor beta chains sequenced from a single sample in a study of neurological immune-mediated disorders. Each CDR3 protein is one row after TCRdb ran MiXCR on the 5' RACE reads. The sample has tens of thousands of distinct CDR3 sequences, more than 8.5% seen once. Documented time point: longitudinal time-point 1 (baseline). The specimen was PBMCs. These receptors originate from a man younger than 40 in good health.

This clonotype was counted only a few times. V gene TRBV11-2 combines with J gene TRBJ2-2; either TRBD1 or TRBD2 may supply D (5 bases each). The germline gives CDR1 SGHAT, CDR2 FQNNGV. This CDR3 comprises 15 residues. Trimming left V 5 bases short and J 7 bases short, with 17 bases between. As DNA, the CDR3 is TGTGCCAGCAGCCGCCGGGACGGAGTGATCGGGGAGCTGTTTTTT. Translated, it gives CASSRRDGVIGELFF. Complete variable domain (other parts from reference TRBV11-2 and TRBJ2-2): EAGVAQSPRYKIIEKRQSVAFWCNPISGHATLYWYQQILGQGPKLLIQFQNNGVVDDSQLPKDRFSAERLKGVDSTLKIQPAKLEDSAVYLCASSRRDGVIGELFFGEGSRLTVL.

The table lists this clonotype with many counts. The gene calls are TRBV11-2 and TRBJ2-1; D might be TRBD2 (6 bases). The CDR3 loop spans 15 amino acids. Germline loops: CDR1 SGHAT, CDR2 FQNNGV. V gave up 2 bases and J gave up 6 bases, with 14 bases separating them. The CDR3 protein is CASSLMTGLSNEQFF. The CDR3 bases are TGTGCCAGCAGCTTAATGACGGGACTGAGCAATGAGCAGTTCTTC.